This T cell receptor beta chain was obtained from a study of vaccination effects on CD4 cells after COVID-19. Study-level information: Vaccination of participants consisted of two doses of either the BNT162b2 or mRNA-1273 vaccine.

Concerning this clone itself: What it binds is unknown.

Whole-study findings and limits: Marked contraction was observed in infection-induced and vaccine-induced clones late after vaccination. Early timepoints after infection were absent, and convalescent patients were few in the study.

Viral peptide pool expansion of antigen-specific CD4+ T cells preceded sequencing in the ViraFEST assay. At the end of 10 days of culture, CD4+ T cells were isolated. Prior SARS-CoV-2 infection was absent in the vaccine recipients, as shown by negative nucleocapsid antibodies. After about 2 million PBMC were placed in each well, they were cultured with 8.5 to 10 IU/ml IL-2 and roughly 10 ug/ml peptides. The CDR3 is 15 amino acids. J lost 3 bases, V lost 7 bases, and 8 bases had no gene match. Looked up from germline, CDR1 is WSHSY and CDR2 is SAAADI. Repertoires were generated with immunoSEQ multiplex PCR, while TCRdb's copy carries only in-frame clones and drops some. The sample has 65,000 to 90,000 clones; approximately 72% are singletons.

V usage is TRBV10-2 and J usage is TRBJ2-4, with 8 bases aligning to TRBD2. Here the sequenced sample was CD4+ T cells from PBMCs cultured with HCoV-NL63 spike peptides, taken before COVID-19 vaccination. The sequence was collected from a human donor who received a COVID-19 vaccine. The CDR3 coding sequence is TGCGCCAGCAAAGGCCAGCGGGGGTTCAAAAACATTCAGTACTTC. This sequence encodes CASKGQRGFKNIQYF.